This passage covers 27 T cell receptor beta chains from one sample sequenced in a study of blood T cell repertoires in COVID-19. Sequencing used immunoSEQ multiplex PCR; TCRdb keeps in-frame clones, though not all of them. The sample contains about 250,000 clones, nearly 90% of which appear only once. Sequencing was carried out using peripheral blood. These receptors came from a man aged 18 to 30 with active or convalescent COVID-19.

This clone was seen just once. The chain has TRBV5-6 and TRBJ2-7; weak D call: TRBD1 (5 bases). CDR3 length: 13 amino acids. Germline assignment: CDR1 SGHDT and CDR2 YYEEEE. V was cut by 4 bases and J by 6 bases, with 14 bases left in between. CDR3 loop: CASSPPGQGEQYF. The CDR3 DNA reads TGTGCCAGCAGCCCCCCGGGCCAGGGCGAGCAGTACTTC.

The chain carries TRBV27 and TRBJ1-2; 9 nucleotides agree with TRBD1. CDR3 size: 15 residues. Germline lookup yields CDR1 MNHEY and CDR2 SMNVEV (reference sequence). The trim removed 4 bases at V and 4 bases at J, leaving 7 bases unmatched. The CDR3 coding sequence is TGTGCCAGCAGTTCCGGACAGGGGTCCGGCTATGGCTACACCTTC. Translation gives CASSSGQGSGYGYTF.

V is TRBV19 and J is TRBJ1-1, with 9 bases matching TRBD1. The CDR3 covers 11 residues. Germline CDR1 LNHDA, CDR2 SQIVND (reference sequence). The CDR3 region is CATYRGPEAFF. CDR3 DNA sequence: TGTGCAACGTACAGGGGGCCTGAAGCTTTCTTT.

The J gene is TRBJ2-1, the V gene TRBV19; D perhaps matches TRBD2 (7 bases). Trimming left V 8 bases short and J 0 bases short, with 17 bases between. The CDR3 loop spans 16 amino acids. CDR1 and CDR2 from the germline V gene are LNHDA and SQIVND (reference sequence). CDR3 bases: TGTGCCAGTGGGGGAGGGGGGGACTTCTCCTACAATGAGCAGTTCTTC. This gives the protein CASGGGGDFSYNEQFF.

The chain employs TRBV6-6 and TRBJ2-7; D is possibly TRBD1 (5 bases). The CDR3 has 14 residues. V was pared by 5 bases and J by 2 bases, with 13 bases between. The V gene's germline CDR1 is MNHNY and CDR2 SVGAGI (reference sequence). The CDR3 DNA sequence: TGTGCCAGCAGTACCAACAGGATCCCCTACGAGCAGTACTTC. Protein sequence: CASSTNRIPYEQYF.

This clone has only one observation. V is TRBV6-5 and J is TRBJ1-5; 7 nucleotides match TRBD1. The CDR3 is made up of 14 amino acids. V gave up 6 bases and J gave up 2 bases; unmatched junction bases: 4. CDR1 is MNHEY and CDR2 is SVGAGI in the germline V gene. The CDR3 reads CASRTGSGNQPQHF. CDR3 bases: TGTGCCAGCAGGACAGGGAGCGGCAATCAGCCCCAGCATTTT.

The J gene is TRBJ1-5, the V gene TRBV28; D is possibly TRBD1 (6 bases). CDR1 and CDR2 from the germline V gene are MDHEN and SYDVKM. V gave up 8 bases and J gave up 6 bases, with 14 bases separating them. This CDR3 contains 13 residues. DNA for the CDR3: TGTGCCAGCGGTAGGGGGGGAGGTCAGCCCCAGCATTTT. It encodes CASGRGGGQPQHF.

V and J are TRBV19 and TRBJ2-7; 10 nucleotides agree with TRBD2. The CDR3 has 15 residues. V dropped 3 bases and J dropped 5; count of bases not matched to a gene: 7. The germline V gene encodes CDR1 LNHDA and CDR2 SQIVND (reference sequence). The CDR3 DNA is TGTGCCAGTAGTATTGAGGGACTAGCGTCTCACGAGCAGTACTTC. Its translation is CASSIEGLASHEQYF.

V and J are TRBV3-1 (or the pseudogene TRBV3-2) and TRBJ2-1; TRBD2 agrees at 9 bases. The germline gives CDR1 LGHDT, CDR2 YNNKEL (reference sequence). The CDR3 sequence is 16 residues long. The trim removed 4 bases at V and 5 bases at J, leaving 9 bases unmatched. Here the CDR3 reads CASSRPPREGHNEQFF. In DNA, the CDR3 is TGTGCCAGCAGCCGACCACCGCGGGAGGGCCACAATGAGCAGTTCTTC.

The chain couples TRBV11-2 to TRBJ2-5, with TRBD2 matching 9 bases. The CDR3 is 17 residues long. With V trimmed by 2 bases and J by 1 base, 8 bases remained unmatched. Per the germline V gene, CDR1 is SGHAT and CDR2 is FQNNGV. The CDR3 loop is CASSLFPSGTSQETQYF. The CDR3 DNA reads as TGTGCCAGCAGCTTATTTCCTAGCGGGACTTCCCAAGAGACCCAGTACTTC.

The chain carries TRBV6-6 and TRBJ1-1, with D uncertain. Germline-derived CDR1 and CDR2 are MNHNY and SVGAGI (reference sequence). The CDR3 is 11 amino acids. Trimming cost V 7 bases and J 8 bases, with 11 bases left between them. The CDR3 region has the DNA TGTGCCAGCATTAGTAGTTACGAAGCTTTCTTT. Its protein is CASISSYEAFF.

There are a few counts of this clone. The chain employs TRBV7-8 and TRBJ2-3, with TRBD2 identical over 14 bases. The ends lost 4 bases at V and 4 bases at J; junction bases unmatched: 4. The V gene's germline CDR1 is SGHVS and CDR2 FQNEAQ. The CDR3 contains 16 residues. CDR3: CASSSGTSGSADTQYF. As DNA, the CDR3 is TGTGCCAGCAGCTCCGGGACTAGCGGGAGTGCAGATACGCAGTATTTT.

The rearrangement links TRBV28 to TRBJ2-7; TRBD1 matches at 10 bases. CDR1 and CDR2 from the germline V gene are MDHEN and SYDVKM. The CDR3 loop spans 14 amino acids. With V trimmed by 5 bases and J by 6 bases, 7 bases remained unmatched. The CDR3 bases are TGTGCCAGCAGTATGACAGGGGGCCATAGCGAGCAGTACTTC. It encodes CASSMTGGHSEQYF. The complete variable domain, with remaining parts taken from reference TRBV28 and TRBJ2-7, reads DVKVTQSSRYLVKRTGEKVFLECVQDMDHENMFWYRQDPGLGLRLIYFSYDVKMKEKGDIPEGYSVSREKKERFSLILESASTNQTSMYLCASSMTGGHSEQYFGPGTRLTVT.

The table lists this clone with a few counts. CDR3 protein: CATSKAGGVSYNEQFF. CDR3 bases: TGTGCCACCAGTAAAGCGGGAGGGGTTTCCTACAATGAGCAGTTCTTC. The chain joins TRBV24-1 to TRBJ2-1; 10 bases are shared with TRBD2. The CDR3 sequence is 16 residues long. V gave up 6 bases and J gave up 1 base; unmatched junction bases: 5. Per germline, CDR1 KGHDR and CDR2 SFDVKD.

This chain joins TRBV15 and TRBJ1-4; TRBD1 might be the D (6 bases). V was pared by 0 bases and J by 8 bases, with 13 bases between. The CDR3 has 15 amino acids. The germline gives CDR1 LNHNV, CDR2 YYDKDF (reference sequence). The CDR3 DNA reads TGTGCCACCAGCAGAGATCGGGAGGGGGACGAAAAACTGTTTTTT. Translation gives CATSRDREGDEKLFF. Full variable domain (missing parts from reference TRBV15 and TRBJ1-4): DAMVIQNPRYQVTQFGKPVTLSCSQTLNHNVMYWYQQKSSQAPKLLFHYYDKDFNNEADTPDNFQSRRPNTSFCFLDIRSPGLGDTAMYLCATSRDREGDEKLFFGSGTQLSVL.

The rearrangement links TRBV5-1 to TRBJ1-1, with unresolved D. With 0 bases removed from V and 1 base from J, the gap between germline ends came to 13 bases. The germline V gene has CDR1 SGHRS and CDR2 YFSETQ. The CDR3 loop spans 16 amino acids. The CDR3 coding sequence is TGCGCCAGCAGCTTGGGTTGGCCGCAACCGAACACTGAAGCTTTCTTT. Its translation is CASSLGWPQPNTEAFF.

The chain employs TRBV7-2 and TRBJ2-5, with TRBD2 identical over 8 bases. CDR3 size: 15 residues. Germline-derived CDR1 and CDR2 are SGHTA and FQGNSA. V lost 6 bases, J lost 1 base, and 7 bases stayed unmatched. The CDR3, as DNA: TGTGCCAGCAGGGCCCGAGCGGGGGCCCAAGAGACCCAGTACTTC. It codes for CASRARAGAQETQYF.

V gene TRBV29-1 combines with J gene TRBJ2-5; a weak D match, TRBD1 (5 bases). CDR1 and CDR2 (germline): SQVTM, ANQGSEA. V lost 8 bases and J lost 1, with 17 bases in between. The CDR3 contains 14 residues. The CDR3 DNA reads TGCAGCACCCGGGTGGGGCACTTCCAAGAGACCCAGTACTTC. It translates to CSTRVGHFQETQYF.

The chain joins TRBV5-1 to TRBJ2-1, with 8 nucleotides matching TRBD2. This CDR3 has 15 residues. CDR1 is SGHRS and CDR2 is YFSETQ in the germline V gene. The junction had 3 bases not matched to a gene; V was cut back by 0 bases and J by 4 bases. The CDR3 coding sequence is TGCGCCAGCAGCTTGGACAGCGGGGGATACAATGAGCAGTTCTTC. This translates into CASSLDSGGYNEQFF.

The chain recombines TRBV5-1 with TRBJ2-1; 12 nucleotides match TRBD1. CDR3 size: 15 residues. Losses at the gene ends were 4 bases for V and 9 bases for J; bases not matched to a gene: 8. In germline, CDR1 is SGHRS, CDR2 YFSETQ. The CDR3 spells CASSVSGTGGGEQFF. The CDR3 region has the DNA TGCGCCAGCAGCGTTTCCGGGACAGGGGGCGGTGAGCAGTTCTTC.

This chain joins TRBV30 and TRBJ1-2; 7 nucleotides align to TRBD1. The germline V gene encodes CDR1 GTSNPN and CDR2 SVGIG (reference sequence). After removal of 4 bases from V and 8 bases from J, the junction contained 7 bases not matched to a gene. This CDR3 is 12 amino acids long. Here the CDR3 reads CAWNDRVEGYTF. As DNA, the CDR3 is TGTGCCTGGAACGACAGGGTCGAAGGCTACACCTTC.

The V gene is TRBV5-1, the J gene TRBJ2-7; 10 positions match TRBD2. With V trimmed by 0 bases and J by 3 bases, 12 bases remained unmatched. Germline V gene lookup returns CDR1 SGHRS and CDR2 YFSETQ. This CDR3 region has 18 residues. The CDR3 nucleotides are TGCGCCAGCAGCTTGGCCGAGGGAATAGCGGGGGGAGACTACGAGCAGTACTTC. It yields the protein CASSLAEGIAGGDYEQYF.

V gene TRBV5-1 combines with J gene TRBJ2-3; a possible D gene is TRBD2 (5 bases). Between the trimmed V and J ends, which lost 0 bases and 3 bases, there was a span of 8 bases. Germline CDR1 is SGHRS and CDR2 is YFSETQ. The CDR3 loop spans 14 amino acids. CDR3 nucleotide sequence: TGCGCCAGCAGCTTGGAACGGACTACAGATACGCAGTATTTT. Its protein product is CASSLERTTDTQYF. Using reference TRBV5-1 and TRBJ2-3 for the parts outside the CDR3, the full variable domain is KAGVTQTPRYLIKTRGQQVTLSCSPISGHRSVSWYQQTPGQGLQFLFEYFSETQRNKGNFPGRFSGRQFSNSRSEMNVSTLELGDSALYLCASSLERTTDTQYFGPGTRLTVL.

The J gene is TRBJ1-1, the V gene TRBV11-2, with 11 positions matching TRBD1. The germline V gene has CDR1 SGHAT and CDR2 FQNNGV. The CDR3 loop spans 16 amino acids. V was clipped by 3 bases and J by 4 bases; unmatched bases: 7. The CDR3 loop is CASSLRTGGGVTEAFF. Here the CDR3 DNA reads TGTGCCAGCAGCTTGCGGACAGGGGGCGGCGTCACTGAAGCTTTCTTT.

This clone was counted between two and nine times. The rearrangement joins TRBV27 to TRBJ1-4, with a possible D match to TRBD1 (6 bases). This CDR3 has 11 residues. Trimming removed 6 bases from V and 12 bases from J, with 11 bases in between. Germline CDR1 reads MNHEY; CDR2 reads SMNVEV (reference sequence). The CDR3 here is CASRSTGELFF. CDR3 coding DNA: TGTGCCAGCAGGTCGACAGGAGAACTGTTTTTT.

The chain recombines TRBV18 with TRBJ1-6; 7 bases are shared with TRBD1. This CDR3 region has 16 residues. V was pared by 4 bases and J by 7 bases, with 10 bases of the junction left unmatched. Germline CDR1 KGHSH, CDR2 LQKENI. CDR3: CASSQAQGEWNSPLHF. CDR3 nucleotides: TGTGCCAGCTCACAAGCTCAGGGGGAGTGGAATTCACCCCTCCACTTT. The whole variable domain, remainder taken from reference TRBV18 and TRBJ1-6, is NAGVMQNPRHLVRRRGQEARLRCSPMKGHSHVYWYRQLPEEGLKFMVYLQKENIIDESGMPKERFSAEFPKEGPSILRIQQVVRGDSAAYFCASSQAQGEWNSPLHFGNGTRLTVT.

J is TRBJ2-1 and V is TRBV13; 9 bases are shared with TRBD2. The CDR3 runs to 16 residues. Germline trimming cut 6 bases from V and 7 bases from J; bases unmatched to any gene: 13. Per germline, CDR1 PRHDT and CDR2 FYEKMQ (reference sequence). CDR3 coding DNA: TGTGCCAGCAGAATCACCCTAGCGGGATTGGGAAATGAGCAGTTCTTC. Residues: CASRITLAGLGNEQFF.